The clone carrying this T cell receptor beta chain came up many times. CDR1 and CDR2 (germline): KGHSH, LQKENI. The CDR3 covers 14 residues. The junction had 4 bases not matched to a gene; V was cut back by 5 bases and J by 1 base. The entry originates in a study of T cells in Graves' hyperthyroidism and ophthalmopathy. Study in general: Peripheral blood draws took place at initial diagnosis, ahead of any treatment.

TCR beta CDR3 regions were amplified from RNA transcripts. The TCR CDR3 was amplified in a first-round RT-PCR using the HTBI primer set. One entry per CDR3 protein, called by TCRdb with MiXCR from the multiplex PCR reads. Among 200,000 to 250,000 distinct CDR3 sequences listed, under 20% were seen once. The receptor was derived from a man between 50 and 59 years old with Graves' hyperthyroidism. This chain connects TRBV18 to TRBJ2-5; TRBD1 aligns across 7 bases. The sample was blood. The CDR3 DNA follows: TGTGCCAGCTCATCGGGACAGCTCCAAGAGACCCAGTACTTC. Amino acid sequence: CASSSGQLQETQYF.